The clone carrying this T cell receptor delta chain was found a few times. Antigen: not known. For this DNA, TCRdb reports the protein of a much larger clone, which diverges at residue 10, most likely from a read error; the protein presented here is translated directly from the DNA. The source of the sample is a study of γδ T cells in repeated Plasmodium falciparum infection. On the study more broadly: Four controlled malaria infections with P. falciparum NF54 spanned 644 days. Malian gammadelta TCRs were studied during no-transmission periods and across acute malaria episodes. Findings and caveats of the study: Malian children's Vdelta2-negative repertoires appeared more expanded and less diverse than Australians'.

TCRdb made new clone calls on the multiplex PCR reads using CATT. The repertoire holds tens of thousands of delta-chain clones, 1.7% seen once, with 15% in the top ten. Germline V gives CDR1 TSWWSYY, CDR2 QGS. V was clipped by 0 bases and J by 0 bases; unmatched bases: 31. The length of the CDR3 is 26 residues. Gammadelta T cells were flow-sorted from PBMC into Vgamma9/Vdelta2+ and Vdelta2-negative populations for bulk analysis. The chain carries TRDV1 and TRDJ1, with TRDD3 matching 10 bases. Sequencing was carried out using gamma-delta T cells from blood. This TCR was recovered from a pool of human donors (malaria-infected and uninfected, not separated). DNA for the CDR3: TGTGCTCTTGGGGAACTAGGATGCTTCGTACCCAATACCGGGTACTGGGGGATGCCGTACACCGATAAACTCATCTTT. Protein: CALGELGCFVPNTGYWGMPYTDKLIF.